This TCR beta chain was captured in a study of blood T cell repertoires in COVID-19. Germline CDR1 reads MDHEN; CDR2 reads SYDVKM. This CDR3 region has 17 residues. The ends lost 5 bases at V and 12 bases at J; junction bases unmatched: 21. Participant ages covered about 18 to 100 years across about 22 US areas. Data came from immunoSEQ multiplex PCR; TCRdb stores just in-frame clones and leaves some out. The sample has roughly 260,000 clones; about 85% are singletons. The sample taken for sequencing was PBMCs or T cells enriched from blood (not recorded which). The chain recombines TRBV28 with TRBJ2-7; TRBD2 matches at 11 bases. This receptor was identified in a woman in her twenties or thirties with acute COVID-19. The CDR3 sequence: CASSLSGTSGKRWEGYF. The CDR3 DNA follows: TGTGCCAGCAGTCTTTCCGGGACTAGCGGAAAGAGGTGGGAGGGGTACTTC. The full variable domain, its missing parts supplied by reference TRBV28 and TRBJ2-7, is DVKVTQSSRYLVKRTGEKVFLECVQDMDHENMFWYRQDPGLGLRLIYFSYDVKMKEKGDIPEGYSVSREKKERFSLILESASTNQTSMYLCASSLSGTSGKRWEGYFGPGTRLTVT.